Shown below are 23 T cell receptor beta chains from a single sample sequenced in a study of T cell changes during pregnancy in multiple sclerosis. Sequenced by immunoSEQ multiplex PCR; TCRdb stores in-frame clones only, minus some. The sample has tens of thousands of clones, about 89% seen once. Sequenced here: CD4+ T cells from peripheral blood mononuclear cells, sampled in the first trimester of pregnancy. These receptors all stem from a female donor in good health, enrolled as a control in a pregnancy study.

The chain links TRBV29-1 to TRBJ1-5, with TRBD1 identical over 11 bases. Germline loops: CDR1 SQVTM, CDR2 ANQGSEA. The CDR3 is 15 amino acids. V lost 6 bases and J lost 4; bases outside the gene matches: 8. The CDR3 reads CSVAGGTGGNQPQHF. The CDR3 region has the DNA TGCAGCGTCGCTGGGGGGACAGGGGGTAATCAGCCCCAGCATTTT.

V gene TRBV6-5 combines with J gene TRBJ1-6; D is undetermined. This CDR3 has 12 residues. Germline V lookup: CDR1 MNHEY, CDR2 SVGAGI. V was clipped by 9 bases and J by 7 bases, with 10 bases between them. Written as DNA, the CDR3 is TGTGCCAGTGCTGGGCCCAATTCACCCCTCCACTTT. Protein product: CASAGPNSPLHF.

The chain recombines TRBV5-1 with TRBJ1-5, with 10 bases fitting TRBD1. Germline lookup yields CDR1 SGHRS and CDR2 YFSETQ. CDR3 length: 16 amino acids. Trimming took 4 bases from V and 0 from J; bases not matched to a gene: 4. The CDR3 here is CASSLGTGDSNQPQHF. For the CDR3, the DNA is TGCGCCAGCAGCCTCGGGACAGGGGATAGCAATCAGCCCCAGCATTTT.

The J gene is TRBJ2-7, the V gene TRBV19, with D possibly being TRBD2 (6 bases). The CDR3 covers 15 residues. Germline V gene data show CDR1 as LNHDA and CDR2 as SQIVND (reference sequence). The V gene lost 5 bases and the J gene lost 0 bases, with 14 bases spanning the gap. As DNA, the CDR3 is TGTGCCAGTAGTGCGGCGGGGTGGATCTCCTACGAGCAGTACTTC. Translating it yields CASSAAGWISYEQYF.

The chain joins TRBV11-2 to TRBJ2-1; no clear D gene. Germline lookup yields CDR1 SGHAT and CDR2 FQNNGV. Between the trimmed V and J ends, which lost 2 bases and 5 bases, there was a span of 7 bases. This CDR3 is 13 amino acids long. CDR3 sequence (DNA): TGTGCCAGCAGCTTAAGCATCGACAATGAGCAGTTCTTC. Encoded protein: CASSLSIDNEQFF. The full variable domain, completed using reference TRBV11-2 and TRBJ2-1, is EAGVAQSPRYKIIEKRQSVAFWCNPISGHATLYWYQQILGQGPKLLIQFQNNGVVDDSQLPKDRFSAERLKGVDSTLKIQPAKLEDSAVYLCASSLSIDNEQFFGPGTRLTVL.

This clone was recorded once. V and J are TRBV18 and TRBJ2-7, with TRBD1 matching over 10 bases. The germline gives CDR1 KGHSH, CDR2 LQKENI. The trim removed 4 bases at V and 6 bases at J, leaving 3 bases unmatched. The CDR3 runs 13 residues. DNA of the CDR3: TGTGCCAGCTCACGGGACAGGGGAGGCGAGCAGTACTTC. Its protein is CASSRDRGGEQYF.

There are a few counts of this clone. The chain has TRBV7-2 and TRBJ2-3; 7 bases are a match to TRBD1. The CDR3 contains 14 residues. Trimming at V came to 5 bases and at J to 0 bases, leaving 2 bases not matched to a gene. CDR1 is SGHTA and CDR2 is FQGNSA in the germline V gene. CDR3 in amino acids: CASSRGQSTDTQYF. Here the CDR3 DNA reads TGTGCCAGCAGCCGGGGACAGAGCACAGATACGCAGTATTTT.

CDR3 sequence reads: CASSDGTGNIQYF. The DNA of the CDR3 is TGCGCCAGCAGCGACGGGACAGGGAACATTCAGTACTTC. The V gene is TRBV5-1, the J gene TRBJ2-4; 9 positions match TRBD1. Per germline, CDR1 SGHRS and CDR2 YFSETQ. Trimming removed 4 bases from V and 7 bases from J; junction bases left unmatched: 3. This CDR3 is 13 amino acids long.

This chain uses TRBV6-6 with TRBJ2-1, with TRBD2 matching 7 bases. Germline V gene data show CDR1 as MNHNY and CDR2 as SVGAGI (reference sequence). This CDR3 comprises 16 residues. J lost 2 bases, V lost 6 bases, and 10 bases had no gene match. CDR3 nucleotides: TGTGCCAGCAGCAGACTAAGAGCGGGGACCTACAATGAGCAGTTCTTC. Protein product: CASSRLRAGTYNEQFF.

For this clone: The same CDR3 arises from other DNA sequences in this sample as well. V and J are TRBV6-5 and TRBJ2-2; 7 bases map to TRBD1. The CDR3 covers 16 residues. Germline V lookup: CDR1 MNHEY, CDR2 SVGAGI. Trimming took 2 bases from V and 5 from J; bases not matched to a gene: 8. The CDR3 region is CASSYGPGGRTGELFF. The CDR3 nucleotides are TGTGCCAGCAGTTACGGGCCAGGGGGAAGGACCGGGGAGCTGTTTTTT.

The V gene is TRBV15, the J gene TRBJ1-3; D call uncertain. V lost 6 bases, J lost 4 bases, and 16 bases lay in between. The CDR3 sequence is 15 residues long. The germline V gene has CDR1 LNHNV and CDR2 YYDKDF (reference sequence). This CDR3 is CATSPHRFRGNTIYF. The CDR3 nucleotides are TGTGCCACCAGTCCACACCGCTTCCGAGGAAACACCATATATTTT. Supplemented by reference TRBV15 and TRBJ1-3, the full variable domain reads DAMVIQNPRYQVTQFGKPVTLSCSQTLNHNVMYWYQQKSSQAPKLLFHYYDKDFNNEADTPDNFQSRRPNTSFCFLDIRSPGLGDTAMYLCATSPHRFRGNTIYFGEGSWLTVV.

This clone counts as medium-sized. The V and J genes are TRBV18 and TRBJ2-7; no reliable D call. Deletions cut 2 bases from V and 0 bases from J, with 5 bases between. From germline, CDR1 is KGHSH and CDR2 LQKENI. This CDR3 has 13 amino acids. The CDR3 DNA reads as TGTGCCAGCTCACCAGGCGGCTCCTACGAGCAGTACTTC. Its translation: CASSPGGSYEQYF. Filled out from reference TRBV18 and TRBJ2-7, the complete variable domain reads NAGVMQNPRHLVRRRGQEARLRCSPMKGHSHVYWYRQLPEEGLKFMVYLQKENIIDESGMPKERFSAEFPKEGPSILRIQQVVRGDSAAYFCASSPGGSYEQYFGPGTRLTVT.

The chain recombines TRBV5-4 with TRBJ2-3, with D possibly TRBD2 on 6 matching bases. This CDR3 is 17 amino acids long. Trimming cost V 3 bases and J 6 bases, with 23 bases left between them. Germline V gene data show CDR1 as SGHNT and CDR2 as YYREEE (reference sequence). DNA of the CDR3: TGTGCCAGCAGCTGGGGGGAACCGGGACGCGACCGGGATACGCAGTATTTT. Protein: CASSWGEPGRDRDTQYF.

The chain joins TRBV9 to TRBJ2-1; a weak D match, TRBD2 (6 bases). The CDR3 runs 14 residues. V gave up 3 bases and J gave up 10 bases, with 17 bases separating them. CDR1 is SGDLS, CDR2 YYNGEE, per germline. The CDR3 nucleotides are TGTGCCAGCAGCGACCTACGGGGGACGGGGGAGCAGTTCTTC. It encodes CASSDLRGTGEQFF. Together with reference TRBV9 and TRBJ2-1, the CDR3 gives the full variable domain: DSGVTQTPKHLITATGQRVTLRCSPRSGDLSVYWYQQSLDQGLQFLIQYYNGEERAKGNILERFSAQQFPDLHSELNLSSLELGDSALYFCASSDLRGTGEQFFGPGTRLTVL.

V usage is TRBV28 and J usage is TRBJ2-3; the D gene is possibly TRBD1 (6 bases). Germline V gene data show CDR1 as MDHEN and CDR2 as SYDVKM. With 6 bases removed from V and 5 bases from J, the gap between germline ends came to 21 bases. There are 16 residues in the CDR3. The CDR3 DNA reads as TGTGCCAGCAGAGAGGCCGGGACACTGGAAAGAGATACGCAGTATTTT. Translation: CASREAGTLERDTQYF.

The chain recombines TRBV4-1 with TRBJ2-1, with D perhaps TRBD1 (5 bases). This CDR3 is 13 amino acids long. Germline V gene lookup returns CDR1 MGHRA and CDR2 YSYEKL. The ends were cut back, 4 bases at V and 12 bases at J, with 16 bases in the middle. CDR3 amino acids: CASSPMTALGQFF. DNA for the CDR3: TGCGCCAGCAGCCCAATGACAGCACTTGGGCAGTTCTTC.

The chain couples TRBV27 to TRBJ2-1; 7 bases line up with TRBD1. V dropped 5 bases and J dropped 5; count of bases not matched to a gene: 3. The CDR3 totals 13 residues. Germline CDR1 reads MNHEY; CDR2 reads SMNVEV (reference sequence). The CDR3 DNA follows: TGTGCCAGCAGTCTGACAGGGAACAATGAGCAGTTCTTC. Translating it yields CASSLTGNNEQFF.

This rearrangement joins TRBV18 to TRBJ1-5, with D tentatively TRBD1 (5 bases). Trimming removed 8 bases at V and 2 bases at J, with 10 bases between. CDR3 length: 13 residues. Germline V gives CDR1 KGHSH, CDR2 LQKENI. CDR3 sequence: CASGALGNQPQHF. In nucleotides, the CDR3 is TGTGCCAGCGGGGCGCTTGGCAATCAGCCCCAGCATTTT.

The rearrangement links TRBV18 to TRBJ2-7; tentatively, D is TRBD1 (5 bases). V lost 6 bases, J lost 5 bases, and 14 bases lay in between. The CDR3 length is 13 residues. CDR1 is KGHSH and CDR2 is LQKENI in the germline V gene. CDR3: CASSQNTGDEQYF. The DNA for the CDR3 is TGTGCCAGCTCTCAAAACACAGGTGACGAGCAGTACTTC.

The chain has TRBV28 and TRBJ1-1; D may be TRBD1 (6 bases). CDR3 length: 13 residues. Trimming removed 6 bases at V and 0 bases at J, with 8 bases between. The germline V gene encodes CDR1 MDHEN and CDR2 SYDVKM. For the CDR3, the DNA is TGTGCCAGCAGCGGACAGTTGAACACTGAAGCTTTCTTT. This codes for CASSGQLNTEAFF.

This chain joins TRBV2 and TRBJ1-1; D not resolved. Germline CDR1 is SNHLY and CDR2 is FYNNEI. The V end lost 7 bases, the J end lost 4 bases, and 13 bases lay between the germline ends. This CDR3 spans 13 amino acids. The CDR3 loop is CASNFVEGTEAFF. The CDR3, as DNA: TGTGCCAGCAATTTCGTTGAGGGCACTGAAGCTTTCTTT.

The V gene is TRBV29-1, the J gene TRBJ1-1; TRBD1 matches 8 bases. CDR1 is SQVTM, CDR2 ANQGSEA, per germline. Losses at the gene ends were 6 bases for V and 2 bases for J; bases not matched to a gene: 8. The CDR3 totals 14 residues. CDR3 in DNA: TGCAGCGTCGATACCGGGACAGGCAACACTGAAGCTTTCTTT. This gives the protein CSVDTGTGNTEAFF.

The chain has TRBV7-8 and TRBJ1-2, with 7 bases aligning to TRBD1. With 5 bases clipped from V and 2 bases from J, the junction kept 8 bases outside the gene matches. Germline V gene lookup returns CDR1 SGHVS and CDR2 FQNEAQ. This CDR3 is built from 15 residues. CDR3 sequence: CASSLTGAGNYGYTF. CDR3 nucleotides: TGTGCCAGCAGCCTAACAGGGGCGGGGAACTATGGCTACACCTTC.